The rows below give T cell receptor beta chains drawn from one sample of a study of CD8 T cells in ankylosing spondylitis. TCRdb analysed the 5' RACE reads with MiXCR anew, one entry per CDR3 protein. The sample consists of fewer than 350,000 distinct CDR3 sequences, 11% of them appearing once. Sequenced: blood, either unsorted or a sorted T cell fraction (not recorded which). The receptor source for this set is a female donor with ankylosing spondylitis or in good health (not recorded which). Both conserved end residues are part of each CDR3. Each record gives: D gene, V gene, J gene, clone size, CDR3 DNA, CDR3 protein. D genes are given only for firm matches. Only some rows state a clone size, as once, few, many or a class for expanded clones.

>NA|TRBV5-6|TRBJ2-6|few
TGTGCCAGCAGCGCGGTCTTCTCTGGGGCCAACGTCCTGACTTTC
CASSAVFSGANVLTF
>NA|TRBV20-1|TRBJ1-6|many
TGCAGTGCTAGAGAAAGGTGGGGGAGAGTAACGAGGGGTTATAATTCACCCCTCCACTTT
CSARERWGRVTRGYNSPLHF
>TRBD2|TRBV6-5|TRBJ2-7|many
TGTGCCAGCAGTTACCCTTTAGCGGGGGGGCCTTGTACCTACGAGCAGTACTTC
CASSYPLAGGPCTYEQYF
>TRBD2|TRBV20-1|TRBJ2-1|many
TGCAGTGCTAGTCTTCTAGCGGGCGGTACAATGATGGAGCAGTTCTTC
CSASLLAGGTMMEQFF
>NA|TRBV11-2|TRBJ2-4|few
TGTGCCAGCAGCTCCCCCATTCAGTACTTC
CASSSPIQYF
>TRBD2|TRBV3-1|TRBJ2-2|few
TGTGCCAGCAGCCAAGATACCCGGACTAGGGGGAACACCGGGGAGCTGTTTTTT
CASSQDTRTRGNTGELFF
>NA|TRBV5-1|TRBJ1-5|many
TGCGCCAGCAGCTTGGAGAGGGGAGGACAGCCCCAGCATTTT
CASSLERGGQPQHF
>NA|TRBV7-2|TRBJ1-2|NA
TGTGCCAGCAGCTTAGCGTCAGAGAACTATGACTACACCTTC
CASSLASENYDYTF
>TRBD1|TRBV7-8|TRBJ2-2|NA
TGTGCCAGCAGCTACAGGGGAAGCACCGGGGAGCTGTTTTTT
CASSYRGSTGELFF
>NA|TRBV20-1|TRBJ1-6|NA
TGCAGTGCCCAGCGACAGAATTCTAATTCACCCCTCCACTTT
CSAQRQNSNSPLHF
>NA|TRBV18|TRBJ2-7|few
TGTGCCAGCTCACCGGGGGAGGTAAGCTACGAGCAGTACTTC
CASSPGEVSYEQYF
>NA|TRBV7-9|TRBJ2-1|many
TGTGCCAGCAGCTTAGCACAGGGCGATGAGCAGTTCTTC
CASSLAQGDEQFF
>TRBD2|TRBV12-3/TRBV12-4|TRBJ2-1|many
TGTGCCAGCAGCCCCGAGGTAGCGGGACGGAATGAGCAGTTCTTC
CASSPEVAGRNEQFF
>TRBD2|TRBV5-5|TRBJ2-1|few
TGTGCCAGCAGCTTCCCCGGGAGGGTCTACAATGAGCAGTTCTTC
CASSFPGRVYNEQFF
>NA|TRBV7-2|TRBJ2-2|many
TGTGCCAGCAGCCGACAGGCGGGCACCGGGGAGCTGTTTTTT
CASSRQAGTGELFF
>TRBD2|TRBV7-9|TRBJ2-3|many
TGTGCCGGGGTTAGCGGGAGTAGCCCCACAGATACGCAGTATTTT
CAGVSGSSPTDTQYF
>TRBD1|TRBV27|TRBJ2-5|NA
TGTGCCAGCAGTTTGCTAACAGGGGGGACGGAGACCCAGTACTTC
CASSLLTGGTETQYF
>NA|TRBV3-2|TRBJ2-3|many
TGTGCCTCCTCGTCCTCTTATTGGCTAGCGGGAGGGGAAACAGATACGCAGTATTTT
CASSSSYWLAGGETDTQYF
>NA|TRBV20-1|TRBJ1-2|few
TGCAGTGCTAGGGCCGGGACGGTAAACTATGGCTACACCTTC
CSARAGTVNYGYTF
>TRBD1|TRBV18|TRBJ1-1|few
TGTGCCAGCTCAGCCGGACAGGGAGGGACTGAAGCTTTCTTT
CASSAGQGGTEAFF
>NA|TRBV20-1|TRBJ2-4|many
TGCAGTGTGGTTTTAAGGGGGGCCTGGAACATTCAGTACTTC
CSVVLRGAWNIQYF
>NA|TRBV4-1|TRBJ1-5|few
TGCGCCAGCAGCCAAGAACATGGGGGGGCTCCTCAGCCCCAGCATTTT
CASSQEHGGAPQPQHF
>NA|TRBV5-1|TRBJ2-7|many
TGCGCCAGCAGCAGAGATGGCTCAAGCTCCGAGCAGTACTTC
CASSRDGSSSEQYF
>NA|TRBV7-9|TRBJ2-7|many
TGTGCCAGCAGCCCCCGGGACCGACTTTACGAGCAGTACTTC
CASSPRDRLYEQYF
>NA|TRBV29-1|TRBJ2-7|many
TGCAGCGTTCTCGACAGGAGCTCCTACGAGCAGTACTTC
CSVLDRSSYEQYF
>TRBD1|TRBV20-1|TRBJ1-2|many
TGCAGTGTTACAGGGGGCGGCTATGGCTACACCTTC
CSVTGGGYGYTF
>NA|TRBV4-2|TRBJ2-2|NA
TGTGCCAGCAGCCAAGAAGAGCGGAACACCGGGGAGCTGTTTTTT
CASSQEERNTGELFF
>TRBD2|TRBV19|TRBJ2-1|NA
TGTGCCAGTACCACGACTAGCGGGAGAATCGGTGAGCAGTTCTTC
CASTTTSGRIGEQFF
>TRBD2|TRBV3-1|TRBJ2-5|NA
TGTGCCAGCAGCCAAACCCCTAGCGGGAGTGGAGAGACCCAGTACTTC
CASSQTPSGSGETQYF
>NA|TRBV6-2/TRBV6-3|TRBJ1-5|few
TGTGCCAGCAGTAATCAGGGGATAACCCAGCATTTT
CASSNQGITQHF
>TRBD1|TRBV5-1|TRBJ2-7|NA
TGCGCCAGCAGCTTCCCGCCTTCCGGGACAGGACTTTCCTCCTACGAGCAGTACTTC
CASSFPPSGTGLSSYEQYF
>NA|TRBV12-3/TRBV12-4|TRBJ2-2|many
TGTGCCAGCAGTCTCTCCCGGGTTGAAAACACCGGGGAGCTGTTTTTT
CASSLSRVENTGELFF
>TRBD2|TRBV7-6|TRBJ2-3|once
TGTGCCAGCAGTCATCTGGTTCAAGCGGGGGGGTTTAGCACAGATACGCAGTATTTT
CASSHLVQAGGFSTDTQYF
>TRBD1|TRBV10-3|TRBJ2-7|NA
TGTGCCTTCAAGACCGGGACAGACCCGTTCTACGAGCAGTACTTC
CAFKTGTDPFYEQYF
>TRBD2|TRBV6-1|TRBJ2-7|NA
TGTGCCAGCAAGGGCGGGGGAGCTTACGAGCAGTACTTC
CASKGGGAYEQYF
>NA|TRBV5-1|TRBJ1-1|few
TGCGCCAGCAGCTTGGACGGGGGCACGGCTGAAGCTTTCTTT
CASSLDGGTAEAFF
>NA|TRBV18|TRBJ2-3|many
TGTGCCAGCTCACCACTGCAGGGCAAGGTCGCAGATACGCAGTATTTT
CASSPLQGKVADTQYF
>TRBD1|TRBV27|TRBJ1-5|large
TGTGCCAGCAGTTCGTCGACAGGGTACCAGCCCCAGCATTTT
CASSSSTGYQPQHF
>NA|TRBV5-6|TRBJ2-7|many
TGTGCCAGCAGCTTCTACACAGGGAGGAACGAGCAGTACTTC
CASSFYTGRNEQYF
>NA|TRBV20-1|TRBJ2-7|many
TGCAGTGCTATGCTTAGTAGTTTCTACGTCTACGAGCAGTACTTC
CSAMLSSFYVYEQYF
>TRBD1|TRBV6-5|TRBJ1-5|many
TGTGCCAGCAGTTACATCGGGACAGGTCTCAATCAGCCCCAGCATTTT
CASSYIGTGLNQPQHF
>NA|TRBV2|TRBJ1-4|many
TGTGCCAGCAGTGCTTTTCGGAGGGGAGATGAAAAACTGTTTTTT
CASSAFRRGDEKLFF
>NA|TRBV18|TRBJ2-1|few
TGTGCCAGCTCACCTCTTGGGGGAGCGAGCTACAATGAGCAGTTCTTC
CASSPLGGASYNEQFF
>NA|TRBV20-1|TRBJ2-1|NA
TGCAGTGTACTTCTTAGACAGGCTGGCTCCTACAATGAGCAGTTCTTC
CSVLLRQAGSYNEQFF
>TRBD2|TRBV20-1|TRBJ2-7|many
TGCAGTGCTAGAGATCCGGGCGGGAGGAGCTCCTACGAGCAGTACTTC
CSARDPGGRSSYEQYF
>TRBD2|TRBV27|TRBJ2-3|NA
TGTGCCAGTACCAAAACTAGCGGGGCTAGCACAGATACGCATTATTTT
CASTKTSGASTDTHYF
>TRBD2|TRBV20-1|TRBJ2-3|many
TGCAGTGCTCCCACTAGCGGGGGGACTAATACGCAGTATTTT
CSAPTSGGTNTQYF
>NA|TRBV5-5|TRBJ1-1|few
TGTGCCAGCAGACCCGGCATAACAACTGAAGCTTTCTTT
CASRPGITTEAFF
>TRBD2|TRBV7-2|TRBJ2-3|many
TGTGCCAGCAGCTTAGGACTAGCGGGAGAAGGAGATACGCAGTATTTT
CASSLGLAGEGDTQYF
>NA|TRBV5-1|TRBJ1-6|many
TGCGCCAGCGCCTCCACCCAGGGCTCGAATTCACCCCTCCACTTT
CASASTQGSNSPLHF
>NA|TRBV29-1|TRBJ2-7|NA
TGCAGCTTTATATCCGGGGCTTACGAGCAGTACTTC
CSFISGAYEQYF
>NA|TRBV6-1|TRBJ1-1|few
TGTGCCAGCAGGACGTCAGAAACCATGAACACTGAAGCTTTCTTT
CASRTSETMNTEAFF
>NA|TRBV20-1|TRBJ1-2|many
TGCAGTGCCCTAGAGATACGGAACTATGGCTACACCTTC
CSALEIRNYGYTF
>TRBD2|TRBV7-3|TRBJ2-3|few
TGTGCCAGCAGCCCATGGGGGAGGGCGGCAGATACGCAGTATTTT
CASSPWGRAADTQYF
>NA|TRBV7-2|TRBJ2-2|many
TGTGCCAGCAGCTGGAAAGACTTGTCAAACACCGGGGAGCTGTTTTTT
CASSWKDLSNTGELFF
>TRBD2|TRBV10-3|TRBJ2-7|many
TGTGCCATCAGTGAGTCGAGGACTAGCGGGAGAATGGCCGAGCAGTACTTC
CAISESRTSGRMAEQYF
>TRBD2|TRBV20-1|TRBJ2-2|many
TGCAGTGCCACTCAAACTAGCGGGGGTGCGAACACCGGGGAGCTGTTTTTT
CSATQTSGGANTGELFF
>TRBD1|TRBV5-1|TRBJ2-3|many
TGCGCCAGCGGGTTGATACAGGGGGGCACAGATACGCAGTATTTT
CASGLIQGGTDTQYF
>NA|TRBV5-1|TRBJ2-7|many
TGCGCCAGCAGCCAAGGGTGGGACTCTAACGAGCAGTACTTC
CASSQGWDSNEQYF
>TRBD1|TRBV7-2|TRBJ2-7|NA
TGTGCCAGCAGCCGACACCGGGACAGTCTCTCCTACGAGCAGTACTTC
CASSRHRDSLSYEQYF